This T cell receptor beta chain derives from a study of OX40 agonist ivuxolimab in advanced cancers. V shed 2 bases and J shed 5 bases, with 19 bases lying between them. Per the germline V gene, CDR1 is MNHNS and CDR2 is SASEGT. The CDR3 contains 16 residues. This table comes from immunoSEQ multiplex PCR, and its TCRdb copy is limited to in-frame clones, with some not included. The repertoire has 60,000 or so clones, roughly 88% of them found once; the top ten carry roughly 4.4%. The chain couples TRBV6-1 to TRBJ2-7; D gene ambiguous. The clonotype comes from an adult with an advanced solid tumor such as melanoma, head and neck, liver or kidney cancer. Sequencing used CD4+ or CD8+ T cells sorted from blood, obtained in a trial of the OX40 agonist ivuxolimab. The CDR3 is CASSELARSALDEQYF. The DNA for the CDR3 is TGTGCCAGCAGTGAATTGGCGAGGTCTGCCCTGGACGAGCAGTACTTC.